One and the same sample provided the 15 T cell receptor beta chains below, sequenced in a study of blood T cell repertoires in COVID-19. Clones were sequenced by immunoSEQ multiplex PCR, and TCRdb holds only the in-frame ones, with some missing. The sample holds about 150,000 clones, approximately 88% seen once. What was sequenced was PBMCs or T cells enriched from blood (not recorded which). These receptors came from a man between 65 and 85 years old who had been exposed to COVID-19.

The J gene is TRBJ2-7, the V gene TRBV7-2; TRBD2 aligns across 7 bases. The CDR3 is 16 amino acids. Per the germline V gene, CDR1 is SGHTA and CDR2 is FQGNSA. V gave up 5 bases and J gave up 3 bases; unmatched junction bases: 13. The CDR3 loop is CASSPKGASGGYEQYF. As DNA, the CDR3 is TGTGCCAGCAGCCCGAAAGGGGCCTCGGGGGGCTACGAGCAGTACTTC.

The rearrangement links TRBV9 to TRBJ1-2, with D possibly TRBD1 on 5 matching bases. The CDR3 runs 14 residues. Per the germline V gene, CDR1 is SGDLS and CDR2 is YYNGEE. With 0 bases removed from V and 7 bases from J, the gap between germline ends came to 13 bases. The CDR3: CASSVASLGGGYTF. CDR3 sequence (DNA): TGTGCCAGCAGCGTAGCCTCTCTGGGGGGTGGCTACACCTTC.

The rearrangement joins TRBV27 to TRBJ2-7, with 7 nucleotides matching TRBD1. J gave up 3 bases and V 4 bases, and 6 bases lay outside the gene matches. The length of the CDR3 is 14 residues. Germline CDR1 MNHEY, CDR2 SMNVEV (reference sequence). The CDR3 nucleotides read TGTGCCAGCAGTTCGTCCCGGGACAGCTACGAGCAGTACTTC. Amino acids: CASSSSRDSYEQYF.

This rearrangement joins TRBV7-2 to TRBJ1-1; D unclear. This CDR3 spans 16 amino acids. Germline V gene lookup returns CDR1 SGHTA and CDR2 FQGNSA. Deletions cut 4 bases from V and 0 bases from J, with 15 bases between. This chain's CDR3 is CASSSRGLSMNTEAFF. The CDR3 DNA reads TGTGCCAGCAGCTCCCGAGGGCTTAGCATGAACACTGAAGCTTTCTTT.

The chain couples TRBV9 to TRBJ2-3, with 7 nucleotides matching TRBD2. The V gene end was trimmed by 0 bases and the J gene end by 1 base; junction bases not matched to a gene: 5. The V gene's germline CDR1 is SGDLS and CDR2 YYNGEE. The length of the CDR3 is 16 residues. The CDR3 sequence is CASSVVSGGGTDTQYF. The CDR3 nucleotides read TGTGCCAGCAGCGTAGTAAGTGGGGGGGGCACAGATACGCAGTATTTT.

The rearrangement joins TRBV7-8 to TRBJ2-1; unclear D gene. V was trimmed by 4 bases and J by 7 bases, leaving 8 bases between them. CDR3 size: 12 residues. Germline CDR1 SGHVS, CDR2 FQNEAQ. CDR3 nucleotide sequence: TGTGCCAGCAGCTCAGATGTAAATGAGCAGTTCTTC. Translation: CASSSDVNEQFF. Complete variable domain (other parts from reference TRBV7-8 and TRBJ2-1): GAGVSQSPRYKVAKRGQDVALRCDPISGHVSLFWYQQALGQGPEFLTYFQNEAQLDKSGLPSDRFFAERPEGSVSTLKIQRTQQEDSAVYLCASSSDVNEQFFGPGTRLTVL.

The rearrangement uses TRBV10-2 and TRBJ1-1, with 7 bases aligning to TRBD1. Germline lookup yields CDR1 WSHSY and CDR2 SAAADI. The CDR3 runs 13 residues. With V trimmed by 6 bases and J by 0 bases, 1 base remained unmatched. Here the CDR3 DNA reads TGCGCCAGCAGACAGGGGATGAACACTGAAGCTTTCTTT. This gives the protein CASRQGMNTEAFF.

The chain employs TRBV4-2 and TRBJ1-2; unclear D gene. Looked up from germline, CDR1 is LGHNA and CDR2 is YNFKEQ. Deletions cut 0 bases from V and 5 bases from J, with 10 bases between. The CDR3 covers 14 residues. The CDR3 protein is CASSQDLTAYGYTF. CDR3 bases: TGTGCCAGCAGCCAAGATCTCACAGCTTATGGCTACACCTTC.

This clone was observed a handful of times. The chain combines TRBV28 with TRBJ1-6; TRBD1 is a possible D gene (5 bases). Germline values: CDR1 MDHEN, CDR2 SYDVKM. The CDR3 has 17 residues. V was cut by 5 bases and J by 9 bases, with 23 bases left in between. CDR3 amino acids: CASSPIEGAGGISPLHF. The CDR3 bases are TGTGCCAGCAGTCCCATCGAGGGCGCCGGGGGTATTTCACCCCTCCACTTT.

This chain connects TRBV30 to TRBJ1-3; 8 nucleotides agree with TRBD1. Germline trimming cut 1 base from V and 0 bases from J; bases unmatched to any gene: 5. CDR3 length: 16 amino acids. In germline, CDR1 is GTSNPN, CDR2 SVGIG (reference sequence). DNA for the CDR3: TGTGCCTGGAGTGGGACAGGGTCCCACTCTGGAAACACCATATATTTT. It encodes CAWSGTGSHSGNTIYF.

The CDR3 DNA reads TGTGCCAGCAGTGACTCTAAGCGGGGGGGGCCGGATACGCAGTATTTT. It specifies CASSDSKRGGPDTQYF. The rearrangement links TRBV6-4 to TRBJ2-3, with 10 bases fitting TRBD2. J gave up 6 bases and V 0 bases, and 6 bases lay outside the gene matches. Germline CDR1 is MRHNA and CDR2 is SNTAGT. This CDR3 is built from 16 residues.

This chain uses TRBV30 with TRBJ2-3, with D perhaps matching TRBD2 (6 bases). The CDR3 has 13 residues. Trimming shortened V by 3 bases and J by 7 bases, and 14 bases separated the two germline ends. From germline, CDR1 is GTSNPN and CDR2 SVGIG (reference sequence). The CDR3 sequence is CAWSVPGGNTQYF. The CDR3 DNA is TGTGCCTGGAGCGTCCCCGGGGGAAATACGCAGTATTTT.

This clone has just one count. The chain joins TRBV5-6 to TRBJ2-7, with a weak D call TRBD2 (5 bases). Germline lookup yields CDR1 SGHDT and CDR2 YYEEEE. CDR3 size: 14 residues. V lost 0 bases and J lost 6, with 13 bases in between. As DNA, the CDR3 is TGTGCCAGCAGCTTGGCCGGGATGAGGATCGAGCAGTACTTC. Protein product: CASSLAGMRIEQYF.

The rearrangement joins TRBV10-3 to TRBJ1-1; D might be TRBD1 (6 bases). The germline V gene encodes CDR1 ENHRY and CDR2 SYGVKD. This CDR3 spans 15 amino acids. The V and J ends lost 4 bases and 1 base respectively, with 13 bases between them. CDR3 nucleotide sequence: TGTGCCATCAGTGCCTGGGGACACCGGAACACTGAAGCTTTCTTT. Amino acids: CAISAWGHRNTEAFF.

The chain couples TRBV19 to TRBJ1-2, with 8 positions matching TRBD1. V shed 9 bases and J 4 bases; nucleotides not matched to a gene: 7. From germline, CDR1 is LNHDA and CDR2 SQIVND (reference sequence). The CDR3 covers 13 residues. The CDR3 sequence is CARVVTGGYGYTF. Written as DNA, the CDR3 is TGTGCCAGAGTAGTCACAGGGGGCTATGGCTACACCTTC.